This entry is about one T cell receptor (beta chain). The data stem from a study of Graves' ophthalmopathy and Graves' hyperthyroidism. The trim removed 4 bases at V and 7 bases at J, leaving 6 bases unmatched. CDR1 and CDR2 (germline): LNHNV, YYDKDF (reference sequence). This CDR3 region has 14 residues. Amplified TCR beta CDR3 regions were obtained using RNA transcripts as template. HTBI-primed RT-PCR formed the first round, and a multiplex PCR formed the second. A single record per CDR3 protein comes from TCRdb applying MiXCR to the multiplex PCR reads. Here the sample spans almost 750,000 distinct CDR3 sequences, approximately 40% being singletons.

The chain employs TRBV15 and TRBJ1-4, with 7 bases fitting TRBD1. Sample: peripheral blood. This sequence was found in an adult man with Graves' ophthalmopathy. The CDR3 nucleotides read TGTGCCACCAGCAAAGACAGGGATGGTGAAAAACTGTTTTTT. This codes for CATSKDRDGEKLFF.